The entry below describes one T cell receptor (beta chain). The sample comes from a study of shared clonotypes between healthy human individuals. CDR3 length equals 15 residues. CDR1 SNHLY and CDR2 FYNNEI come from the germline V gene. V lost 6 bases, J lost 5 bases, and 8 bases stayed unmatched. Measured with immunoSEQ multiplex PCR; TCRdb has only the in-frame clones, and not every one. Here the sample spans more than 1.2 million clones, around 98.5% being singletons. The chain uses TRBV2 and TRBJ1-5; 9 bases match TRBD1. Source material: naive CD4+ T cells sorted from blood. The subset: CD45RA+ positively selected. The source is a man aged 25 to 45 in good health. The DNA of the CDR3 is TGTGCCAGCAGCCAACAGGGGGCAAAGGATCAGCCCCAGCATTTT. Its translation: CASSQQGAKDQPQHF.